The 24 T cell receptor beta chains given below trace back to one sample, sequenced in a study of neoadjuvant nivolumab and ipilimumab in lung cancer. Some clones are missing from TCRdb's copy, which holds only in-frame ones; the method was immunoSEQ multiplex PCR. The data show under 50,000 clones, around 88% seen once. The material was blood, obtained before neoadjuvant nivolumab, alone or with ipilimumab. The receptors here all came from an adult with non-small cell lung cancer. Some clones in this sample may be carry-over from other donors' samples.

For the CDR3, the DNA is TGCGCCAGCAGCTTGGAGTCGGGCTATGGCTACACCTTC. Protein product: CASSLESGYGYTF. V and J are TRBV5-1 and TRBJ1-2, with D hard to call. From germline, CDR1 is SGHRS and CDR2 YFSETQ. This CDR3 comprises 13 residues. Trimming removed 0 bases from V and 4 bases from J, with 7 bases in between.

In this sample, this clone turned up a few times. This sequence joins TRBV2 and TRBJ1-1; D unresolved. The CDR3 spans 11 residues. The germline V gene has CDR1 SNHLY and CDR2 FYNNEI. Trimming shortened V by 8 bases and J by 6 bases, and 10 bases separated the two germline ends. The CDR3 DNA follows: TGTGCCAGCCGATCCTGGGCTGAAGCTTTCTTT. Translating gives CASRSWAEAFF.

This clone was counted once. V gene TRBV7-9 combines with J gene TRBJ2-1; D perhaps matches TRBD1 (6 bases). Looked up from germline, CDR1 is SEHNR and CDR2 is FQNEAQ (reference sequence). The V end was cut by 6 bases, the J end by 6 bases, with 15 bases between. This CDR3 has 14 amino acids. The CDR3, as DNA: TGTGCCAGCAGTCGACAACAGGGAATCAATGAGCAGTTCTTC. It specifies CASSRQQGINEQFF.

This clone appeared a few times. The chain is built from TRBV30 and TRBJ1-1; no clear D gene. Germline V gives CDR1 GTSNPN, CDR2 SVGIG (reference sequence). The CDR3 extends over 11 amino acids. Trimming shortened V by 3 bases and J by 8 bases, and 10 bases separated the two germline ends. CDR3 sequence (DNA): TGTGCCTGGAGAGACCGTGACGAAGCTTTCTTT. Residues: CAWRDRDEAFF.

This chain links TRBV2 with TRBJ2-1; tentative D call: TRBD1 (5 bases). This CDR3 spans 15 amino acids. Germline V gene data show CDR1 as SNHLY and CDR2 as FYNNEI. Deletions cut 2 bases from V and 4 bases from J, with 12 bases between. The chain's CDR3 is CASSEQGRQYNEQFF. In nucleotides, the CDR3 is TGTGCCAGCAGTGAACAGGGAAGACAGTACAATGAGCAGTTCTTC.

The V call is TRBV18, the J call TRBJ1-2; weak D call: TRBD1 (5 bases). The V gene's germline CDR1 is KGHSH and CDR2 LQKENI. The CDR3 contains 14 residues. V was cut by 4 bases and J by 8 bases, with 17 bases left in between. This CDR3 is CASSLGTGSKGYTF. The CDR3 DNA sequence: TGTGCCAGCTCACTGGGGACGGGGAGCAAAGGCTACACCTTC.

The chain is built from TRBV7-2 and TRBJ2-5; D is undetermined. There are 15 residues in the CDR3. Germline V gene sequence: CDR1 SGHTA, CDR2 FQGNSA. Between the trimmed V and J ends, which lost 4 bases and 1 base, there was a span of 13 bases. The DNA of the CDR3 is TGTGCCAGCAGCTCCTGGACCTCCTTCCAAGAGACCCAGTACTTC. It codes for CASSSWTSFQETQYF.

The chain couples TRBV4-1 to TRBJ1-5; D remains ambiguous. This CDR3 is 13 amino acids long. Germline CDR1 MGHRA, CDR2 YSYEKL. Trimming pared 1 base from V and 7 bases from J, leaving 8 bases between. Here the CDR3 DNA reads TGCGCCAGCAGCCAAGCCCTCAGCCAGCCCCAGCATTTT. It yields the protein CASSQALSQPQHF.

The chain couples TRBV18 to TRBJ1-5; D is ambiguous. CDR3 length: 14 residues. V lost 3 bases to trimming and J lost 10 bases, with 16 bases between them. From germline, CDR1 is KGHSH and CDR2 LQKENI. CDR3 nucleotides: TGTGCCAGCTCACCCCTACCCCGACCTAATCCCCAGCATTTT. The encoded protein is CASSPLPRPNPQHF. Using reference TRBV18 and TRBJ1-5 for the parts outside the CDR3, the full variable domain is NAGVMQNPRHLVRRRGQEARLRCSPMKGHSHVYWYRQLPEEGLKFMVYLQKENIIDESGMPKERFSAEFPKEGPSILRIQQVVRGDSAAYFCASSPLPRPNPQHFGDGTRLSIL.

The chain combines TRBV5-6 with TRBJ2-7; 9 bases agree with TRBD2. V lost 1 base, J lost 1 base, and 6 bases stayed unmatched. The CDR3 runs to 16 residues. Germline CDR1 is SGHDT and CDR2 is YYEEEE. CDR3 nucleotides: TGTGCCAGCAGCTTGTATGGGCGGGAGGGGTCCTACGAGCAGTACTTC. Its protein product is CASSLYGREGSYEQYF.

The count of this clone is one. The rearrangement links TRBV29-1 to TRBJ1-1; D perhaps matches TRBD1 (6 bases). The germline V gene encodes CDR1 SQVTM and CDR2 ANQGSEA. V lost 5 bases, J lost 0 bases, and 16 bases lay in between. The CDR3 covers 15 residues. The CDR3 sequence is CSVPGTSNMNTEAFF. CDR3 DNA sequence: TGCAGCGTTCCCGGGACAAGCAACATGAACACTGAAGCTTTCTTT.

V and J are TRBV5-1 and TRBJ2-5; D not certain. Trimming took off 0 bases at V and 1 base at J, with 13 bases between the two ends. The CDR3 totals 16 residues. The germline V gene encodes CDR1 SGHRS and CDR2 YFSETQ. CDR3 in amino acids: CASSLVSFQAQETQYF. In nucleotides, the CDR3 is TGCGCCAGCAGCTTGGTTTCGTTCCAGGCCCAAGAGACCCAGTACTTC.

The V gene is TRBV4-3, the J gene TRBJ1-5; no reliable D call. The CDR3 consists of 16 residues. The germline CDR1 and CDR2 sequences are LGHNA and YSLEER. V was shortened by 0 bases and J by 6 bases, with 15 bases between the two germline ends. CDR3 nucleotides: TGCGCCAGCAGCCAAGATTGGGGTGGGATGGGTCAGCCCCAGCATTTT. Residues: CASSQDWGGMGQPQHF.

The chain couples TRBV11-2 to TRBJ2-1; D perhaps matches TRBD2 (5 bases). Germline CDR1 is SGHAT and CDR2 is FQNNGV. Trimming cost V 5 bases and J 0 bases, with 8 bases left between them. The CDR3 runs to 14 residues. DNA of the CDR3: TGTGCCAGCAGCCCCCGGGACTCCTACAATGAGCAGTTCTTC. This encodes CASSPRDSYNEQFF.

The chain employs TRBV7-2 and TRBJ1-1, with D tentatively TRBD1 (6 bases). CDR1 is SGHTA, CDR2 FQGNSA, per germline. The CDR3 loop spans 14 amino acids. Trimming shortened V by 3 bases and J by 7 bases, and 15 bases separated the two germline ends. The CDR3 is CASSFPPGDIEAFF. The CDR3 region has the DNA TGTGCCAGCAGCTTCCCGCCAGGGGATATTGAAGCTTTCTTT.

The V and J genes are TRBV7-2 and TRBJ2-7; TRBD2 agrees at 8 bases. The germline V gene encodes CDR1 SGHTA and CDR2 FQGNSA. V trimming: 5 bases; J trimming: 5 bases; junction bases outside the gene matches: 11. The CDR3 contains 15 residues. The CDR3 DNA is TGTGCCAGCAGCCCCCTCGCGGGAGGCGGGAACGAGCAGTACTTC. Residues: CASSPLAGGGNEQYF. Drawing the rest from reference TRBV7-2 and TRBJ2-7, the complete variable domain is GAGVSQSPSNKVTEKGKDVELRCDPISGHTALYWYRQSLGQGLEFLIYFQGNSAPDKSGLPSDRFSAERTGGSVSTLTIQRTQQEDSAVYLCASSPLAGGGNEQYFGPGTRLTVT.

The chain carries TRBV11-2 and TRBJ1-2; TRBD1 might be the D (5 bases). The germline gives CDR1 SGHAT, CDR2 FQNNGV. V dropped 7 bases and J dropped 8 bases, with 14 bases sitting between them. This CDR3 has 12 residues. CDR3 sequence: CASTPSGRGYTF. CDR3 nucleotide sequence: TGTGCCAGCACCCCCTCAGGGCGCGGCTACACCTTC.

CDR3 in DNA: TGTGCCTGGGGGGGAGTGGGGGCATACAATGAGCAGTTCTTC. It yields the protein CAWGGVGAYNEQFF. This sequence joins TRBV30 and TRBJ2-1; D might be TRBD1 (6 bases). V was trimmed by 5 bases and J by 4 bases, leaving 15 bases between them. CDR3 size: 14 residues. Germline values: CDR1 GTSNPN, CDR2 SVGIG (reference sequence).

CDR3 DNA sequence: TGTGCCAGCAGCTCGGGACAGGGACTAGCGGGTCGGGGAAAAAATGAGCAGTTCTTC. The encoded protein is CASSSGQGLAGRGKNEQFF. The chain uses TRBV5-4 and TRBJ2-1; 12 nucleotides match TRBD2. The trim removed 3 bases at V and 7 bases at J, leaving 17 bases unmatched. From germline, CDR1 is SGHNT and CDR2 YYREEE (reference sequence). The CDR3 runs 19 residues. Drawing the rest from reference TRBV5-4 and TRBJ2-1, the complete variable domain is ETGVTQSPTHLIKTRGQQVTLRCSSQSGHNTVSWYQQALGQGPQFIFQYYREEENGRGNFPPRFSGLQFPNYSSELNVNALELDDSALYLCASSSGQGLAGRGKNEQFFGPGTRLTVL.

The chain recombines TRBV5-1 with TRBJ2-1; D uncertain. Germline loops: CDR1 SGHRS, CDR2 YFSETQ. With 0 bases removed from V and 4 bases from J, the gap between germline ends came to 11 bases. This CDR3 has 15 amino acids. CDR3 sequence: CASSLEGPGYNEQFF. The CDR3 DNA is TGCGCCAGCAGCTTGGAGGGTCCCGGGTACAATGAGCAGTTCTTC.

The chain links TRBV27 to TRBJ2-1; the D is unclear. Germline loops: CDR1 MNHEY, CDR2 SMNVEV (reference sequence). V was clipped by 3 bases and J by 1 base, with 10 bases between them. The CDR3 length is 15 residues. CDR3 sequence (DNA): TGTGCCAGCAGTTTCCGCCGGGCATCCTACAATGAGCAGTTCTTC. Encoded protein: CASSFRRASYNEQFF.

V and J are TRBV2 and TRBJ2-7, with D maybe TRBD2 (6 bases). Germline V gene lookup returns CDR1 SNHLY and CDR2 FYNNEI. The CDR3 is made up of 13 amino acids. Between the trimmed V and J ends, which lost 6 bases and 3 bases, there was a span of 12 bases. This chain's CDR3 is CASSRDLIYEQYF. In DNA form, the CDR3 reads TGTGCCAGCAGCAGGGACTTGATCTACGAGCAGTACTTC.

The V and J genes are TRBV14 and TRBJ2-3; D remains ambiguous. The CDR3 extends over 15 amino acids. Trimming removed 1 base from V and 0 bases from J, with 8 bases in between. The germline gives CDR1 SGHDN, CDR2 FVKESK. Here the CDR3 reads CASSQALWSTDTQYF. The CDR3 bases are TGTGCCAGCAGCCAAGCCCTTTGGAGCACAGATACGCAGTATTTT.

This clone was recorded a few times. The chain recombines TRBV19 with TRBJ2-2; 11 nucleotides align to TRBD2. V lost 8 bases to trimming and J lost 6 bases; unmatched junction nucleotides: 5. The CDR3 totals 14 residues. Per germline, CDR1 LNHDA and CDR2 SQIVND (reference sequence). The CDR3 region is CASGSGRAPGELFF. The CDR3 bases are TGTGCCAGTGGTAGCGGGAGGGCTCCCGGGGAGCTGTTTTTT. Filled out from reference TRBV19 and TRBJ2-2, the complete variable domain reads DGGITQSPKYLFRKEGQNVTLSCEQNLNHDAMYWYRQDPGQGLRLIYYSQIVNDFQKGDIAEGYSVSREKKESFPLTVTSAQKNPTAFYLCASGSGRAPGELFFGEGSRLTVL.